This TCR beta chain was captured by sequencing in a study of blood T cell repertoires in COVID-19 (dated by TCRdb to 2020 to 2021). A note on the overall study: Collaborator samples came from the United States, Italy and Spain and covered acute and convalescent phases of COVID-19. The sample metadata nearly always contained a de-identified subject ID, COVID-19 status, age in years and sex. Where HLA class I and class II types were available, the types were taken from metadata supplied by the sample provider, not from assay-based typing. Samples were obtained from the ongoing ImmuneRACE study (first 160 participants) and from about 1,300 subjects provided by 6 global collaborators. Deeply sampled blood TCRbeta repertoires from subjects exposed to, actively infected with, or recovered from COVID-19 were included in the dataset. A freely available public database, intended as a resource for researchers studying the immune response to SARS-CoV-2, is where the repertoires were released. The prospective study material was composed of cDNA or gDNA derived from T cells, B-cell-depleted T cells, or PBMCs.

As concerns this clone: Its target antigen remains unknown. Base quality data are lacking; no much larger clone is found one base away.

Points the paper makes about the study in general: The amount of clinical and demographic metadata varied by source and participant and was provided uncurated.

Whole blood was collected in K2EDTA tubes by collaborating institutions according to the institutions' own protocols. For TCRbeta analysis, collaborators shipped samples as frozen whole blood, isolated PBMCs, or DNA extracted from either of those sample types. The immunoSEQ Assay, a bias-controlled multiplex PCR, was used to amplify TCRbeta CDR3 regions from genomic DNA. The authors' analysis ran thus. The number of nucleated cells in each sample was estimated from the amplification of reference gene primers within the assay. To quantify the absolute abundance of each unique TCRbeta CDR3 rearrangement, sequence reads were collapsed and filtered. For each sample, productive Simpson clonality was calculated as the square root of Simpson's diversity index across productive rearrangements. TCRdb retrieved this table from immuneACCESS and kept in-frame rearrangements only. Not all clones are present; in checked studies, unresolved V genes account for under half, and no reason is known for the remainder. The V and J calls and clone size are taken from that table; D and trimming were inferred from the DNA. For this sample there are around 50,000 clones; roughly 84% appear just once. The ten largest clones take up around 8% of the sample.

This clonotype originated in a human donor in a cohort sampled during active COVID-19. The sample comprised peripheral blood.

This receptor carries the CDR3 CASSPGTSGGPSSYNEQFF. The DNA is TGTGCCAGCAGCCCCGGGACTAGCGGGGGTCCTAGCTCCTACAATGAGCAGTTCTTC. The chain employs TRBV5-4 and TRBJ2-1, and 14 junction bases match TRBD2. In the germline V gene (reference sequence), CDR1 corresponds to SGHNT and CDR2 to YYREEE. Unmatched junction bases come to 9, with V trimmed by 4 bases and J by 0 bases. Reading from cysteine to phenylalanine, the CDR3 counts 19 amino acids. The DNA shown is the 57-base CDR3, in frame from base 1.